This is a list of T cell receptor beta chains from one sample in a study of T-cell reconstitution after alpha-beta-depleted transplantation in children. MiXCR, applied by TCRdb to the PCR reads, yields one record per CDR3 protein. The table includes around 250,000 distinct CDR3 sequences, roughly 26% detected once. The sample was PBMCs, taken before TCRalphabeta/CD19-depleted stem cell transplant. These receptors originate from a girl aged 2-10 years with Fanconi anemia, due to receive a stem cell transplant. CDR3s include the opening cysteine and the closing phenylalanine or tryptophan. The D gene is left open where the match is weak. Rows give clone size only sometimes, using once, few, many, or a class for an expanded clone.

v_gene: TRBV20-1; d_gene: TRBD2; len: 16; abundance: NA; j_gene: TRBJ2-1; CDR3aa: CSAYSFLSGGYNEQFF; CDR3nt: TGCAGTGCTTACTCCTTTCTGAGCGGGGGTTACAATGAGCAGTTCTTC
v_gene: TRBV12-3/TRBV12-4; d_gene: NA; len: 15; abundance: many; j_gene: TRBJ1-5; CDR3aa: CASSFTRGGNQPQHF; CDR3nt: TGTGCCAGCAGTTTCACCAGGGGAGGCAATCAGCCCCAGCATTTT
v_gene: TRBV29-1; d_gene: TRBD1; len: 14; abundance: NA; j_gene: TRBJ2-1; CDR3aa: CSVDRQGTANEQFF; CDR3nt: TGCAGCGTTGATCGACAGGGAACCGCCAATGAGCAGTTCTTC
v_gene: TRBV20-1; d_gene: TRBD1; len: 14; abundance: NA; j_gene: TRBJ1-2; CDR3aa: CSARGGQNLYGYTF; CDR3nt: TGCAGTGCTAGGGGGGGACAGAACCTCTATGGCTACACCTTC
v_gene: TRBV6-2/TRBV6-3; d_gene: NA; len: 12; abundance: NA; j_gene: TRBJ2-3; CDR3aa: CASSYSGHTQYF; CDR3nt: TGTGCCAGCAGTTACTCTGGGCACACGCAGTATTTT
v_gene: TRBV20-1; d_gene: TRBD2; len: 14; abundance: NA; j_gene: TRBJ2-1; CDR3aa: CSAIAGESYNEQFF; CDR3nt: TGCAGTGCGATAGCGGGAGAGTCATACAATGAGCAGTTCTTC
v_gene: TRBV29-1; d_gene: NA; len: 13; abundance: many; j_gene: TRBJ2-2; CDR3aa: CSVADPNTGELFF; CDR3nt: TGCAGCGTTGCCGATCCGAACACCGGGGAGCTGTTTTTT
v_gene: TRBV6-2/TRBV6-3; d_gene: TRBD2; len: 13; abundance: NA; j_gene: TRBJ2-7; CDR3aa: CASSASGSNEQYF; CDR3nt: TGTGCCAGCTCGGCTAGCGGGAGTAACGAGCAGTACTTC
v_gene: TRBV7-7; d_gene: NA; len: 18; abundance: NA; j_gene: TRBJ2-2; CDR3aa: CASSLEHRERIPTGELFF; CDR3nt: TGTGCCAGCAGCTTAGAGCATAGGGAGCGGATACCTACCGGGGAGCTGTTTTTT
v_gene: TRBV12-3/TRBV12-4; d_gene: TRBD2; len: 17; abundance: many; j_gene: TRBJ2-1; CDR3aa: CASSPNLMTSGAGEQFF; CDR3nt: TGTGCCAGCAGCCCTAACCTTATGACTAGCGGGGCGGGTGAGCAGTTCTTC
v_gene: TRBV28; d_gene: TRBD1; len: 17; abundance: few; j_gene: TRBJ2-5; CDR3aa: CASSFEGQGLFRKTQYF; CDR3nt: TGTGCCAGCAGTTTCGAGGGACAGGGTCTCTTCCGGAAGACCCAGTACTTC
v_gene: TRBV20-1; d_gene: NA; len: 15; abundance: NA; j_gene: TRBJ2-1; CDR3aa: CSAREGPRGYNEQFF; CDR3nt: TGCAGTGCCAGAGAAGGACCTCGAGGGTACAATGAGCAGTTCTTC
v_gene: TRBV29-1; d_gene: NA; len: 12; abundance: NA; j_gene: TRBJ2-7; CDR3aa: CSVEGFSYEQYF; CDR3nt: TGCAGCGTTGAAGGGTTTTCCTACGAGCAGTACTTC
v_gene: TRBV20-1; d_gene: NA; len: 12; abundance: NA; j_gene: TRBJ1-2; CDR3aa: CSARNSFYGYTF; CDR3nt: TGCAGTGCTAGAAACAGCTTCTATGGCTACACCTTC
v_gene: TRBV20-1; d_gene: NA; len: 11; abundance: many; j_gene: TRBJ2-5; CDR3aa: CSARGGETQYF; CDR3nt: TGCAGTGCTAGAGGAGGAGAGACCCAGTACTTC
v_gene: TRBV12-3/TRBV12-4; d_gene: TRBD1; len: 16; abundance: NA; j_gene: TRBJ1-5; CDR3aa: CASRTGPRSINQPQHF; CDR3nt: TGTGCCAGCAGGACAGGGCCGAGATCCATTAATCAGCCCCAGCATTTT
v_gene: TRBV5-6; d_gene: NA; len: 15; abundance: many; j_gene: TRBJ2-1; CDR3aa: CASSLQGSSYNEQFF; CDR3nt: TGTGCCAGCAGCTTGCAGGGCAGCTCCTACAATGAGCAGTTCTTC